This note documents a single T cell receptor (beta chain) sequence. In the source study's methods: Reference gene primer amplification gave nucleated cell count estimates. This table comes from immunoSEQ multiplex PCR, and its TCRdb copy is limited to in-frame clones, with some not included. V, J and clone size are taken as reported in that table, and D and trimming were inferred from the DNA itself. This table has 170,000 or so clones, about four fifths appearing once. The CDR3 runs 15 residues. Germline-derived CDR1 and CDR2 are LNHDA and SQIVND (reference sequence). Trimming took 3 bases from V and 6 from J, leaving 12 bases between them. The data derive from a study of blood T cell repertoires in COVID-19. About the research overall: Samples representing acute and convalescent COVID-19 were sourced from the United States, Italy and Spain. T cells, B-cell-depleted T cells, or PBMCs supplied cDNA or gDNA.

The specimen was peripheral blood. The chain employs TRBV19 and TRBJ1-6; a possible D gene is TRBD1 (6 bases). The TCR sequence derives from a man younger than 35 with active or convalescent COVID-19. CDR3 nucleotides: TGTGCCAGTAGTATTTCAACAGGGTTTAATTCACCCCTCCACTTT. The encoded protein is CASSISTGFNSPLHF. The full variable domain, in which reference TRBV19 and TRBJ1-6 provide the parts outside the CDR3, is DGGITQSPKYLFRKEGQNVTLSCEQNLNHDAMYWYRQDPGQGLRLIYYSQIVNDFQKGDIAEGYSVSREKKESFPLTVTSAQKNPTAFYLCASSISTGFNSPLHFGNGTRLTVT.